The 3 T cell receptor beta chains presented below share a single source sample, sequenced in a study of cytomegalovirus exposure and HLA in healthy donors. Measured with immunoSEQ multiplex PCR; TCRdb has only the in-frame clones, and not every one. The sample yields about 260,000 clones, 90% seen once. Sequencing was carried out using PBMCs. These receptors came from a woman aged 30 to 39 in good health and CMV-seronegative.

CDR3 loop: CASSAGLGLTGELFF. The CDR3 DNA is TGTGCCAGCAGCGCCGGACTAGGACTCACCGGGGAGCTGTTTTTT. The rearrangement uses TRBV9 and TRBJ2-2; 7 positions match TRBD2. CDR1 and CDR2 from the germline V gene are SGDLS and YYNGEE. The trim removed 3 bases at V and 4 bases at J, leaving 6 bases unmatched. The CDR3 sequence is 15 residues long.

This clone was detected once. The chain links TRBV2 to TRBJ2-2, with 13 bases that match TRBD2. Losses at the gene ends were 9 bases for V and 0 bases for J; bases not matched to a gene: 10. Germline CDR1 reads SNHLY; CDR2 reads FYNNEI. This CDR3 region has 18 residues. CDR3 protein: CASPGTSGTRTNTGELFF. The CDR3 bases are TGTGCCAGTCCAGGGACTAGCGGGACGCGAACGAACACCGGGGAGCTGTTTTTT.

The V call is TRBV19, the J call TRBJ2-2, with D maybe TRBD1 (6 bases). Per germline, CDR1 LNHDA and CDR2 SQIVND (reference sequence). The CDR3 sequence is 13 residues long. V lost 5 bases and J 8 bases, leaving 12 bases between the germline ends. DNA for the CDR3: TGTGCCAGTAGTTTATGGGGGCCGGGGGAGCTGTTTTTT. Residues: CASSLWGPGELFF.